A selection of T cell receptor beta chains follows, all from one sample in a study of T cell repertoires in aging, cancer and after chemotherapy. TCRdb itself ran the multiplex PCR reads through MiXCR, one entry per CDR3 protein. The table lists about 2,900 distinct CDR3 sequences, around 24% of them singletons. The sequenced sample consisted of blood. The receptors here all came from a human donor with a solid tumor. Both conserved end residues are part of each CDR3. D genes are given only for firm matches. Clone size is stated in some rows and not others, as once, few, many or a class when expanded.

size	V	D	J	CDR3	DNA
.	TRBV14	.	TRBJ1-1	CASSRVPLEAFF	TGTGCCAGCAGCCGAGTTCCGCTGGAAGCTTTCTTT
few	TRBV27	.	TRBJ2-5	CASSSSTGTQETQYF	TGTGCCAGCAGTTCCTCTACAGGGACTCAAGAGACCCAGTACTTC
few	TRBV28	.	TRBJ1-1	CASSLFQAHAEAFF	TGTGCCAGCAGTTTATTTCAGGCCCACGCCGAAGCTTTCTTT
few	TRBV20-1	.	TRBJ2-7	CSARGGQEWYEQYF	TGCAGTGCTAGAGGCGGTCAGGAGTGGTACGAGCAGTACTTC
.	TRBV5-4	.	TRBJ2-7	CASNPGGTGSYEQYF	TGTGCCAGCAACCCCGGGGGAACGGGCTCCTACGAGCAGTACTTC
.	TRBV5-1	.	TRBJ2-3	CSSSFDEGRDTQYF	TGCTCCAGCAGCTTCGACGAAGGGAGAGATACGCAGTATTTT
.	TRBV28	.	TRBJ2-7	CASSLGYEQYF	TGTGCCAGCAGTTTGGGGTACGAGCAGTACTTC
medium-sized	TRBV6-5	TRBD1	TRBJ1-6	CASSYSVSGTGGNSPLHF	TGTGCCAGCAGTTACTCAGTAAGCGGGACAGGGGGCAATTCACCCCTCCACTTT
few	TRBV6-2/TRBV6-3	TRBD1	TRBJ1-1	CASSYTGAREAFF	TGTGCCAGCAGTTACACAGGGGCGCGTGAAGCTTTCTTT
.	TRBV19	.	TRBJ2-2	CASIDSSAPPPGELFF	TGTGCCAGTATTGACTCTTCGGCCCCACCACCCGGGGAGCTGTTTTTT
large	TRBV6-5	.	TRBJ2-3	CASRSPLGTDTQYF	TGTGCCAGCCGGTCCCCTTTGGGAACAGATACGCAGTATTTT
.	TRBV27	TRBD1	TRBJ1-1	CASSARTGGSTEAFF	TGTGCCAGCAGTGCCAGGACAGGGGGGAGCACTGAAGCTTTCTTT
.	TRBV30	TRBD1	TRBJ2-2	CAWSVGRTGRNTGELFF	TGTGCCTGGAGTGTAGGGAGGACAGGGCGAAACACCGGGGAGCTGTTTTTT
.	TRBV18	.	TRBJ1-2	CASSPFEGWINSENYGYTF	TGTGCCAGCTCACCCTTTGAGGGTTGGATAAACTCCGAAAACTATGGCTACACCTTC
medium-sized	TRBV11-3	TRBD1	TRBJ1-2	CASSLDRERTF	TGTGCCAGCAGCCTTGACAGGGAACGGACCTTC
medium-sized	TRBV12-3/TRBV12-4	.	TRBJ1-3	CASRYLGNTIYF	TGTGCCAGCAGGTACCTCGGAAACACCATATATTTT
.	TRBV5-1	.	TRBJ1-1	CASRSGLLNTEAFF	TGCGCCAGCAGGTCGGGGCTACTGAACACTGAAGCTTTCTTT
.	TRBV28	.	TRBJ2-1	CASSLWLSQDEQFF	TGTGCCAGCAGTTTATGGCTCAGTCAGGATGAGCAGTTCTTC
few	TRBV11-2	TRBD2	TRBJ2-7	CASSLGTSGASYEQYF	TGTGCCAGCAGCCTAGGGACTAGCGGGGCATCCTACGAGCAGTACTTC
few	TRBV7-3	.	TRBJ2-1	CASSQTRGLYNEQFF	TGTGCCAGCAGCCAAACCAGGGGACTCTACAATGAGCAGTTCTTC
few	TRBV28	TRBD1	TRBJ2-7	CASSTTGTVYEQYF	TGTGCCAGCAGCACCACCGGGACAGTCTACGAGCAGTACTTC
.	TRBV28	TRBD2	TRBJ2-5	CATETSGSFETQYF	TGTGCCACAGAGACTAGCGGGAGTTTTGAGACCCAGTACTTC
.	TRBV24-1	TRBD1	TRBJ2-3	CATSEPGQGAPLGTDTQYF	TGTGCCACCAGTGAACCGGGACAGGGGGCCCCGCTGGGCACAGATACGCAGTATTTT
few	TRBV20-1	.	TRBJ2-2	CSARDWGAAATGELFF	TGCAGTGCTAGAGATTGGGGGGCGGCCGCCACCGGGGAGCTGTTTTTT
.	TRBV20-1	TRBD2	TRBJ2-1	CSATGLANNEQFF	TGCAGTGCAACGGGACTAGCGAACAATGAGCAGTTCTTC
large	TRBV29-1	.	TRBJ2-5	CSAKGRSQETQYF	TGCAGCGCCAAGGGCAGGAGCCAAGAGACCCAGTACTTC
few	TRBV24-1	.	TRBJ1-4	CATSDPTRGEKLFF	TGTGCCACCAGTGATCCTACACGGGGGGAAAAACTGTTTTTT
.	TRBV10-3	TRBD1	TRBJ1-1	CAISGRDRHTEAFF	TGTGCCATCAGTGGCCGGGACAGACACACTGAAGCTTTCTTT
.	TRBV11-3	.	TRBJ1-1	CASSLGRWNTEAFF	TGTGCCAGCAGCTTAGGCCGGTGGAACACTGAAGCTTTCTTT
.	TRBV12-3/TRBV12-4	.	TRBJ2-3	CASSFSGADTQYF	TGTGCCAGCAGTTTCAGCGGAGCAGATACGCAGTATTTT
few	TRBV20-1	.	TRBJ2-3	CSARGGFTDTQYF	TGCAGTGCCCGGGGCGGCTTCACAGATACGCAGTATTTT
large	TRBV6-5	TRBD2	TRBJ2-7	CASSYGASGRTSSYEQYF	TGTGCCAGCAGTTACGGGGCTAGCGGGAGAACTTCCTCCTACGAGCAGTACTTC
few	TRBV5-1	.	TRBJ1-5	CASSPTDFNQPQHF	TGCGCCAGCAGCCCTACGGACTTCAATCAGCCCCAGCATTTT
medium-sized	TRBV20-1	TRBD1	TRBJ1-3	CSARDYGQAGNTIYF	TGCAGTGCTAGAGATTACGGACAGGCTGGAAACACCATATATTTT
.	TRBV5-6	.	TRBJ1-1	CASSFGTLGEAFF	TGTGCCAGCAGCTTTGGGACACTTGGGGAAGCTTTCTTT
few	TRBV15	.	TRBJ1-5	CATSRDAQPQHF	TGTGCCACCAGCAGAGATGCGCAGCCCCAGCATTTT
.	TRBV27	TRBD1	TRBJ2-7	CASRGDRGTSEQYF	TGTGCCAGCAGGGGGGACAGGGGAACCTCCGAGCAGTACTTC
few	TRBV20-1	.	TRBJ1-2	CSARGPQGYGYTF	TGCAGTGCTAGAGGCCCCCAGGGCTATGGCTACACCTTC
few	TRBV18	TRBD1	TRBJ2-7	CASSPRDRWYEQYF	TGTGCCAGCTCACCTCGGGACAGGTGGTACGAGCAGTACTTC
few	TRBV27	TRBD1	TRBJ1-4	CASSDRDRENEKLFF	TGTGCCAGCAGCGATAGGGACAGGGAGAATGAAAAACTGTTTTTT
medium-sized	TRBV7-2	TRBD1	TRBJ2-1	CASSSDRGSYNEQFF	TGTGCCAGCAGCTCCGACAGGGGTTCCTACAATGAGCAGTTCTTC
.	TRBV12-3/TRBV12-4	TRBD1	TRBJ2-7	CASSRQGTPYEQYF	TGTGCCAGCAGCCGACAGGGTACTCCCTACGAGCAGTACTTC
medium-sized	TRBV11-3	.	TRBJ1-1	CASSRGWGTEAFF	TGTGCCAGCAGCCGTGGATGGGGCACTGAAGCTTTCTTT
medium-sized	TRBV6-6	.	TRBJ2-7	CASSHREYEQYF	TGTGCCAGCAGCCACCGCGAATACGAGCAGTACTTC
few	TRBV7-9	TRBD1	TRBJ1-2	CASSLMTGGRNYGYTF	TGTGCCAGCAGCTTAATGACAGGGGGCCGAAACTATGGCTACACCTTC
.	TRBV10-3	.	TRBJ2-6	CAISENRGGGANVLTF	TGTGCCATCAGTGAGAACAGGGGAGGTGGGGCCAACGTCCTGACTTTC